This TCR beta chain was captured by sequencing in a study of cytomegalovirus exposure and HLA in healthy donors. This CDR3 has 14 residues. Germline CDR1 LNHNV, CDR2 YYDKDF (reference sequence). The V segment lost 4 bases and the J segment 4 bases; nucleotides outside the gene matches: 6. 13 Jbeta primers and 60 Vbeta primers were used for the PCR. The protocol was immunoSEQ multiplex PCR, while the TCRdb copy is restricted to in-frame clones and leaves out a portion. Its table lists under 150,000 clones. Sequenced: PBMCs. The sequence was obtained from a woman aged 55-70 years in good health and CMV-seronegative. J is TRBJ2-7 and V is TRBV15, with 8 bases aligning to TRBD2. The CDR3 nucleotides are TGTGCCACCAGCAAACCCGGGAGGGTGTACGAGCAGTACTTC. This encodes CATSKPGRVYEQYF.